This record concerns one TCR beta chain sequence. Clones were read by immunoSEQ multiplex PCR, and TCRdb kept only the in-frame ones, dropping some. The sample holds about 98,000 clones, about 91% seen once. V lost 5 bases, J lost 0 bases, and 14 bases lay in between. Germline V gene data show CDR1 as SGHDN and CDR2 as FVKESK. The CDR3 is 15 amino acids. The data were obtained in a study of control samples from healthy donors and cancer patients. The chain employs TRBV14 and TRBJ2-7; D may be TRBD1 or TRBD2 (5 bases each). The sequenced material came from blood. The sequence was collected from a young woman in good health. The chain's CDR3 is CASSKRQGVSYEQYF. The CDR3 nucleotides are TGTGCCAGCAGCAAAAGGCAGGGAGTCTCCTACGAGCAGTACTTC.